This T cell receptor (beta chain) was retrieved from a study of CD8 T cells in ankylosing spondylitis. Study-level results: Seemingly distinctive of ankylosing spondylitis blood was a TCR beta motif formed by eight highly homologous variants. Disease-linked clones proved CD8+ and comparatively uncommon in peripheral blood.

TCRdb processed the 5' RACE reads anew with MiXCR; each CDR3 protein has one entry. The repertoire consists of about 800,000 distinct CDR3 sequences, with approximately 10% occurring once and the leading ten covering roughly 0.51%. This clonotype was detected only a few times. The antigen is undetermined. The TCR was taken from a male donor with ankylosing spondylitis. Sequencing input: blood, either unsorted or a sorted T cell fraction (not recorded which).

CDR3 nucleotides: TGTGCCATCAGAAGGACCGGGACAGGGATCTACAATGAGCAGTTCTTC. It specifies CAIRRTGTGIYNEQFF. The chain uses TRBV10-3 and TRBJ2-1; 9 nucleotides line up with TRBD1. The germline V gene encodes CDR1 ENHRY and CDR2 SYGVKD. V lost 6 bases, J lost 3 bases, and 9 bases stayed unmatched. The CDR3 length is 16 residues.